Listed here are 14 T cell receptor beta chains from one sample, sequenced in a study of T cell repertoires in cytomegalovirus infection. TCRdb itself ran the reads through MiXCR, one entry per CDR3 protein. Of approximately 630,000 distinct CDR3 sequences in the sample, 20% to 25% were seen once. Material for sequencing was CD8+ T cells from PBMCs. These receptor sequences come from a human donor in good health (CMV status not recorded). Some clones in this sample may be carry-over from other donors' samples.

There are a few counts of this clonotype. The chain carries TRBV4-1 and TRBJ2-5; 8 bases are a match to TRBD2. This CDR3 comprises 18 residues. Germline V gene data show CDR1 as MGHRA and CDR2 as YSYEKL. The trim removed 1 base at V and 1 base at J, leaving 11 bases unmatched. The CDR3 DNA sequence: TGCGCCAGCAGCCAAGGGACTCTCAGCGGGGGTTTCCAAGAGACCCAGTACTTC. This sequence encodes CASSQGTLSGGFQETQYF.

At least ten counts were recorded for this clonotype. The CDR3 protein is CASSIGYNEQFF. In DNA, the CDR3 is TGTGCCAGTAGTATCGGTTACAATGAGCAGTTCTTC. The J gene is TRBJ2-1, the V gene TRBV19, with unresolved D. Germline values: CDR1 LNHDA, CDR2 SQIVND (reference sequence). Trimming took 3 bases from V and 4 from J, leaving 4 bases between them. The CDR3 sequence is 12 residues long. Based on the CDR3 plus reference TRBV19 and TRBJ2-1, the full variable domain is DGGITQSPKYLFRKEGQNVTLSCEQNLNHDAMYWYRQDPGQGLRLIYYSQIVNDFQKGDIAEGYSVSREKKESFPLTVTSAQKNPTAFYLCASSIGYNEQFFGPGTRLTVL.

In this sample, this clonotype turned up many times. The chain combines TRBV12-3 or TRBV12-4 with TRBJ1-2; D is unclear. The V and J ends lost 6 bases and 4 bases respectively, with 6 bases between them. The CDR3 length is 11 residues. The CDR3 loop reads CASRRFYGYTF. CDR3 DNA sequence: TGTGCCAGCAGACGGTTCTATGGCTACACCTTC.

This clonotype was seen repeatedly, ten times or more. The gene calls are TRBV7-2 and TRBJ1-2; D is ambiguous. V lost 2 bases and J lost 8, with 18 bases in between. Germline lookup yields CDR1 SGHTA and CDR2 FQGNSA. The CDR3 is 15 residues long. The CDR3 region is CASSLSDARVVGYTF. The CDR3 DNA sequence: TGTGCCAGCAGCTTATCGGACGCCCGTGTCGTGGGCTACACCTTC.

V usage is TRBV6-2 or TRBV6-3 and J usage is TRBJ1-2; D gene unclear. Trimming pared 6 bases from V and 4 bases from J, leaving 15 bases between. The germline CDR1 and CDR2 sequences are MNHEY and SVGEGT. The CDR3 totals 14 residues. In nucleotides, the CDR3 is TGTGCCAGCAGCGGACCGGCCCTCTCCTATGGCTACACCTTC. The encoded protein is CASSGPALSYGYTF.

Ten or more counts support this clonotype. The V call is TRBV6-5, the J call TRBJ2-1; D not resolved. Per germline, CDR1 MNHEY and CDR2 SVGAGI. The CDR3 runs 13 residues. V was cut by 2 bases and J by 8 bases, with 10 bases left in between. The CDR3 sequence: CASSYPGTDEQFF. Here the CDR3 DNA reads TGTGCCAGCAGTTACCCGGGCACCGATGAGCAGTTCTTC.

This clonotype was seen many times. The V and J genes are TRBV7-6 and TRBJ2-7, with D possibly called TRBD1 or TRBD2 (5 bases each). V was cut by 8 bases and J by 0 bases, with 17 bases left in between. Per the germline V gene, CDR1 is SGHVS and CDR2 is FNYEAQ. CDR3 size: 15 residues. The CDR3 loop is CASRGGHSDSYEQYV. Written as DNA, the CDR3 is TGTGCCAGCCGTGGGGGTCATTCGGACTCCTACGAGCAGTACGTC.

This clonotype showed up many times. The chain uses TRBV7-9 and TRBJ2-1; D unclear. V lost 4 bases and J 6 bases, leaving 10 bases between the germline ends. This CDR3 has 13 amino acids. Germline CDR1 and CDR2: SEHNR and FQNEAQ (reference sequence). The CDR3 region is CASSSYLINEQFF. CDR3 nucleotide sequence: TGTGCCAGCAGCTCATACTTGATCAATGAGCAGTTCTTC.

Ten or more counts support this clonotype. The chain carries TRBV7-9 and TRBJ2-5; D is undetermined. The V gene's germline CDR1 is SEHNR and CDR2 FQNEAQ (reference sequence). Trimming took 6 bases from V and 3 from J, leaving 14 bases between them. The CDR3 extends over 14 amino acids. CDR3 nucleotide sequence: TGTGCCAGCAGAAACATGGAAAGGGAAGAGACCCAGTACTTC. Amino acids: CASRNMEREETQYF.

This chain uses TRBV19 with TRBJ2-3; TRBD1 matches at 9 bases. The V gene's germline CDR1 is LNHDA and CDR2 SQIVND (reference sequence). CDR3 length equals 15 residues. V shed 5 bases and J 3 bases; nucleotides not matched to a gene: 6. In DNA, the CDR3 is TGTGCCAGTAGTCTACCGGGACAGGGAACAGATACGCAGTATTTT. Its protein is CASSLPGQGTDTQYF.

This sequence joins TRBV28 and TRBJ2-7, with TRBD1 matching 9 bases. Germline trimming cut 6 bases from V and 5 bases from J; bases unmatched to any gene: 11. From germline, CDR1 is MDHEN and CDR2 SYDVKM. There are 15 residues in the CDR3. DNA of the CDR3: TGTGCCAGCAGGAGCGGACAGGGGTTCTTTCACGAGCAGTACGTC. It translates to CASRSGQGFFHEQYV.

The chain uses TRBV7-9 and TRBJ1-1, with D perhaps matching TRBD1 (6 bases). Germline CDR1 reads SEHNR; CDR2 reads FQNEAQ (reference sequence). The V gene lost 5 bases and the J gene lost 6 bases, with 22 bases spanning the gap. The CDR3 is 16 residues long. CDR3 residues: CASSRGGARPLSEAFF. In DNA, the CDR3 is TGTGCCAGCAGCCGAGGGGGGGCACGGCCGTTGTCTGAAGCTTTCTTT.

This clonotype has at least ten counts. The chain employs TRBV7-9 and TRBJ2-6; D is perhaps TRBD1 (6 bases). Germline loops: CDR1 SEHNR, CDR2 FQNEAQ (reference sequence). V lost 4 bases to trimming and J lost 0 bases, with 28 bases between them. This CDR3 is 22 amino acids long. The CDR3 sequence is CASSSNDPRQGNGISGANVLTF. CDR3 nucleotide sequence: TGTGCCAGCAGCTCCAATGACCCCCGCCAGGGGAATGGGATCTCTGGGGCCAACGTCCTGACTTTC.

The rearrangement links TRBV6-6 to TRBJ2-7; 12 positions agree with TRBD2. CDR1 MNHNY and CDR2 SVGAGI come from the germline V gene (reference sequence). J was trimmed by 0 bases and V by 4 bases; bases with no gene match: 4. The CDR3 runs to 16 residues. The CDR3 bases are TGTGCCAGCAGTTCTAGCGGGGGGGATAGCTCCTACGAGCAGTACTTC. Translating gives CASSSSGGDSSYEQYF.